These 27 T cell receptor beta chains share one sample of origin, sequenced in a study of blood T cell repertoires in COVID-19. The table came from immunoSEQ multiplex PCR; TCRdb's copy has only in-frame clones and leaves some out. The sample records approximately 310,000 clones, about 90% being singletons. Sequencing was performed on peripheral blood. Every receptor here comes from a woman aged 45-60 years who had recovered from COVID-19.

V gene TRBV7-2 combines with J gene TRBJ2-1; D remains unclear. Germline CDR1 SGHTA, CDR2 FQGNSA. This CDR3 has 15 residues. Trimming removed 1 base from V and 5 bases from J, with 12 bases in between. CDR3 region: CASSLGSPRNNEQFF. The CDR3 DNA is TGTGCCAGCAGCTTAGGAAGTCCCAGAAACAATGAGCAGTTCTTC.

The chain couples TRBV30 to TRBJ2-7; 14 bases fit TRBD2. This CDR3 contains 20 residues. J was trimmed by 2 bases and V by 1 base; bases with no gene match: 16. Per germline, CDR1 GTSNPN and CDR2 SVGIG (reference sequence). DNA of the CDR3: TGTGCCTGGAGTGGGCCCTCTCGACTAGCGGGAGGGAGGGGGCCCTACGAGCAGTACTTC. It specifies CAWSGPSRLAGGRGPYEQYF.

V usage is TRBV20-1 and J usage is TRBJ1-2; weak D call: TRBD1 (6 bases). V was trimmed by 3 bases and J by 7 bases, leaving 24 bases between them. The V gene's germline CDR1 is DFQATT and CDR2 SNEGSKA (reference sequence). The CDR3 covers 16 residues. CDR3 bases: TGCAGTGCTAGTGAGGACAGCATCGGCGGATATCGTGGCTACACCTTC. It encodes CSASEDSIGGYRGYTF.

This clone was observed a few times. DNA for the CDR3: TGTGCCATCAGGACGACAGGGTCCATTATCGACACTGAAGCTTTCTTT. As protein: CAIRTTGSIIDTEAFF. The chain joins TRBV10-3 to TRBJ1-1; 7 bases align to TRBD1. The junction had 13 bases not matched to a gene; V was cut back by 6 bases and J by 3 bases. The CDR3 runs 16 residues. The germline V gene has CDR1 ENHRY and CDR2 SYGVKD.

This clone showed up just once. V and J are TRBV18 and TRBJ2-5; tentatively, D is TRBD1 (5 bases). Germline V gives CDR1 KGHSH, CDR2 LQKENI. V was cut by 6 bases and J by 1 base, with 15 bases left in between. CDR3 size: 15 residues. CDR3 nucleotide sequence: TGTGCCAGCTCCCCCCAACCTGGGGCCCAAGAGACCCAGTACTTC. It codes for CASSPQPGAQETQYF.

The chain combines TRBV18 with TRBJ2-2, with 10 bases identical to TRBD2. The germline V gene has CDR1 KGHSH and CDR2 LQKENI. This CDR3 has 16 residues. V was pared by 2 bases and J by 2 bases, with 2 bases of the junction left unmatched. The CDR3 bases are TGTGCCAGCTCACCAGGACTAGCGGAAAACACCGGGGAGCTGTTTTTT. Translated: CASSPGLAENTGELFF.

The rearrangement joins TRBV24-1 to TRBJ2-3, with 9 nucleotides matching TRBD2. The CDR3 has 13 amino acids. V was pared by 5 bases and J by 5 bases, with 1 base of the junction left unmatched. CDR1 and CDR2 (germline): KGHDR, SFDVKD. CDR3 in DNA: TGTGCCACCAGTGGTAGCGGGGGAGATACGCAGTATTTT. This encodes CATSGSGGDTQYF.

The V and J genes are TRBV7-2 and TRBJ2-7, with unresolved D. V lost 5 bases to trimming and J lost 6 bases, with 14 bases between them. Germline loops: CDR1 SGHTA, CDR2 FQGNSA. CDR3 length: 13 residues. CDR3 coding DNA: TGTGCCAGCAGCCGCCTGACTGAGGCCGAGCAGTACTTC. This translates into CASSRLTEAEQYF.

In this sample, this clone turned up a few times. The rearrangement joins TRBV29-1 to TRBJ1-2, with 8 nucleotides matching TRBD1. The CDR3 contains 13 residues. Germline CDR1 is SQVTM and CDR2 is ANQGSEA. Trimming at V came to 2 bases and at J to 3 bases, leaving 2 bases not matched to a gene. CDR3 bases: TGCAGCGTTGAACCGGGACAGGACTATGGCTACACCTTC. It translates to CSVEPGQDYGYTF. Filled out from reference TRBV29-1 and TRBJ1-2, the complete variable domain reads SAVISQKPSRDICQRGTSLTIQCQVDSQVTMMFWYRQQPGQSLTLIATANQGSEATYESGFVIDKFPISRPNLTFSTLTVSNMSPEDSSIYLCSVEPGQDYGYTFGSGTRLTVV.

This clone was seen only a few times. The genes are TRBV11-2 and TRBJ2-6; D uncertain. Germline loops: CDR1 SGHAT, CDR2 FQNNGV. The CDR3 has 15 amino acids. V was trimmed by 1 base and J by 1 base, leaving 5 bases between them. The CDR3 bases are TGTGCCAGCAGCTTAGGGCAGTCTGGGGCCAACGTCCTGACTTTC. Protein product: CASSLGQSGANVLTF.

CDR3 protein: CASSRVSESGYNEQFF. DNA for the CDR3: TGTGCCAGCAGCCGAGTGTCGGAAAGCGGGTACAATGAGCAGTTCTTC. This chain connects TRBV7-8 to TRBJ2-1, with a tentative D call TRBD2 (6 bases). V was shortened by 5 bases and J by 4 bases, with 18 bases between the two germline ends. CDR3 size: 16 residues. The germline CDR1 and CDR2 sequences are SGHVS and FQNEAQ.

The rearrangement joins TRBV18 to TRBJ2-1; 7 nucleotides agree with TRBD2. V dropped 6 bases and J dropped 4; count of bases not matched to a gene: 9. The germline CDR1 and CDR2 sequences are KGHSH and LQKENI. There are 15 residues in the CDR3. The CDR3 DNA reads TGTGCCAGCTCCCCCTCACGGGGGGATTACAATGAGCAGTTCTTC. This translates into CASSPSRGDYNEQFF. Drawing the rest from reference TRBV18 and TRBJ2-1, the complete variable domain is NAGVMQNPRHLVRRRGQEARLRCSPMKGHSHVYWYRQLPEEGLKFMVYLQKENIIDESGMPKERFSAEFPKEGPSILRIQQVVRGDSAAYFCASSPSRGDYNEQFFGPGTRLTVL.

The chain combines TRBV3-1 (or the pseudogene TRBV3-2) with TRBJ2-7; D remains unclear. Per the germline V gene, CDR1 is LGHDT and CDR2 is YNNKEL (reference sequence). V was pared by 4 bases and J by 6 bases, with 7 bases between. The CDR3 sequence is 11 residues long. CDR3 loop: CASSLAGEQYF. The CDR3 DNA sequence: TGTGCCAGCAGCCTAGCTGGCGAGCAGTACTTC.

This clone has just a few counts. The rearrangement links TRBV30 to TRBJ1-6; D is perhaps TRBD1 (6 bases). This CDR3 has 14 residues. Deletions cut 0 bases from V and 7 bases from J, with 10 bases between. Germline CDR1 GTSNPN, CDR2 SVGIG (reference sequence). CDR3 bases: TGTGCCTGGAGTGTGGGACAACGAAATTCACCCCTCCACTTT. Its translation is CAWSVGQRNSPLHF.

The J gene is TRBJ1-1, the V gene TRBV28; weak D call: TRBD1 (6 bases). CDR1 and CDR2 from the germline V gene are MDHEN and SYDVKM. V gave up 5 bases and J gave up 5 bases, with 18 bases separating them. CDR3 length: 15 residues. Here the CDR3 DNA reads TGTGCCAGCAGTACTGAAGGGGGGGCAGGGACTGAAGCTTTCTTT. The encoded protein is CASSTEGGAGTEAFF.

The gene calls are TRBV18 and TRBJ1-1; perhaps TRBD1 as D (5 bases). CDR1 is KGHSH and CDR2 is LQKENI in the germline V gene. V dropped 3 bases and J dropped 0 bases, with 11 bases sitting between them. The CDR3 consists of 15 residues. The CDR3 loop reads CASSPQGGLNTEAFF. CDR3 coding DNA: TGTGCCAGCTCACCCCAGGGTGGGCTGAACACTGAAGCTTTCTTT.

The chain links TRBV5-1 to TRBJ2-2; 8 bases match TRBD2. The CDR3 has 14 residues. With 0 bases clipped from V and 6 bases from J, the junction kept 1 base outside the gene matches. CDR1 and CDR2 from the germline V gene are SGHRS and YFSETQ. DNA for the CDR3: TGCGCCAGCAGCTTGGAGCGGGAGTCCGGGGAGCTGTTTTTT. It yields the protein CASSLERESGELFF. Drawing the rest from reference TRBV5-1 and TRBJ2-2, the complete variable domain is KAGVTQTPRYLIKTRGQQVTLSCSPISGHRSVSWYQQTPGQGLQFLFEYFSETQRNKGNFPGRFSGRQFSNSRSEMNVSTLELGDSALYLCASSLERESGELFFGEGSRLTVL.

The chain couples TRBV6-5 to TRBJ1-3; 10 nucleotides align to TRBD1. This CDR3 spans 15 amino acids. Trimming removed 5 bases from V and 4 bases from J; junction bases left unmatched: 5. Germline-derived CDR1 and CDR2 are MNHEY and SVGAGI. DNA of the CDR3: TGTGCCAGCAGTCTCGGACAGGGGGGCGGAAACACCATATATTTT. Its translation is CASSLGQGGGNTIYF.

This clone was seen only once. As DNA, the CDR3 is TGTGCCAGCAGCGCATTCCCGGGACAGGGGGCGCGAGATACGCAGTATTTT. Encoded protein: CASSAFPGQGARDTQYF. This chain connects TRBV9 to TRBJ2-3; 12 bases agree with TRBD1. The ends lost 3 bases at V and 5 bases at J; junction bases unmatched: 10. Germline V gene lookup returns CDR1 SGDLS and CDR2 YYNGEE. This CDR3 spans 17 amino acids. The full variable domain, rest sourced from reference TRBV9 and TRBJ2-3, is DSGVTQTPKHLITATGQRVTLRCSPRSGDLSVYWYQQSLDQGLQFLIQYYNGEERAKGNILERFSAQQFPDLHSELNLSSLELGDSALYFCASSAFPGQGARDTQYFGPGTRLTVL.

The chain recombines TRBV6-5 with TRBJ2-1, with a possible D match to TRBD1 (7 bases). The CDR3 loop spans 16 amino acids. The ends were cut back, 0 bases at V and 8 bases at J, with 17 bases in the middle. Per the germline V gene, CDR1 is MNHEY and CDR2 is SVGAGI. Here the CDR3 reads CASSYSQGGAFDEQFF. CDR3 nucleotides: TGTGCCAGCAGTTACTCCCAGGGGGGCGCTTTCGATGAGCAGTTCTTC.

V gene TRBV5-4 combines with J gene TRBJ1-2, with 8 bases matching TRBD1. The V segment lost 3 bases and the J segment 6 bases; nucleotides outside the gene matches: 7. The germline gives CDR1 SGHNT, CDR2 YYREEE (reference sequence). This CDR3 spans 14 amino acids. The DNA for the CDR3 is TGTGCCAGCAGCTCGTACAGGGGGGTAGATGGCTACACCTTC. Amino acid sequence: CASSSYRGVDGYTF.

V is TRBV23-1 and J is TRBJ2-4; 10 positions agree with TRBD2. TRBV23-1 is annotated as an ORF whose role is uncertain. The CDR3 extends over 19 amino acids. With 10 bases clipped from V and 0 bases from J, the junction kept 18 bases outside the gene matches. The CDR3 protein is CANDLKLAGFLLAKNIQYF. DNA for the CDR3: TGCGCCAACGATTTAAAACTAGCGGGATTCCTCCTAGCCAAAAACATTCAGTACTTC.

The CDR3 spells CASSPGTGRNSPLHF. The CDR3 DNA reads as TGTGCCAGCAGTCCCGGGACAGGGCGGAATTCACCCCTCCACTTT. This chain connects TRBV28 to TRBJ1-6, with 9 bases matching TRBD1. The junction had 6 bases not matched to a gene; V was cut back by 5 bases and J by 7 bases. Germline lookup yields CDR1 MDHEN and CDR2 SYDVKM. The CDR3 loop spans 15 amino acids.

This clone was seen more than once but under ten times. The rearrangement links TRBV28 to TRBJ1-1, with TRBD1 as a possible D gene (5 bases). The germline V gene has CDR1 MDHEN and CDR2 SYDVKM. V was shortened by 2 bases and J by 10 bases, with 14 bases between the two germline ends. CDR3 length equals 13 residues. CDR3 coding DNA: TGTGCCAGCAGTTTAGACGCTACAGGTTCAGCTTTCTTT. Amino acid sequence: CASSLDATGSAFF.

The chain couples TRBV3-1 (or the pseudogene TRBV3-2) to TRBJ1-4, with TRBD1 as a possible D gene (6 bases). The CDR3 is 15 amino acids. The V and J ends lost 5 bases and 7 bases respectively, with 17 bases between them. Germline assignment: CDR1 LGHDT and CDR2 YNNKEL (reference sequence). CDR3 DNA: TGTGCCAGCAGCGTCTGGGACACACGACCTGAAAAACTGTTTTTT. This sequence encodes CASSVWDTRPEKLFF.

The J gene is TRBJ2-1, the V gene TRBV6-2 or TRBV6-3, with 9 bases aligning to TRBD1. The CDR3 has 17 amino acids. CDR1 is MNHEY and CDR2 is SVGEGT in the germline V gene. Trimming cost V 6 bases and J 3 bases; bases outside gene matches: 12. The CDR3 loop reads CASSSTRDRAHYNEQFF. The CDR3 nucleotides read TGTGCCAGCAGCTCCACCCGGGACAGGGCCCACTACAATGAGCAGTTCTTC.

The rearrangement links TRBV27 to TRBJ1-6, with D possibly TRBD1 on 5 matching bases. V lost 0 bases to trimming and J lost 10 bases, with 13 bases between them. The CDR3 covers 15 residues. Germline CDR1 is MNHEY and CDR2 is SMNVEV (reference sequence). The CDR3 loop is CASSLSVGVDSPLHF. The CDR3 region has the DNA TGTGCCAGCAGTTTATCGGTAGGGGTCGACTCACCCCTCCACTTT.